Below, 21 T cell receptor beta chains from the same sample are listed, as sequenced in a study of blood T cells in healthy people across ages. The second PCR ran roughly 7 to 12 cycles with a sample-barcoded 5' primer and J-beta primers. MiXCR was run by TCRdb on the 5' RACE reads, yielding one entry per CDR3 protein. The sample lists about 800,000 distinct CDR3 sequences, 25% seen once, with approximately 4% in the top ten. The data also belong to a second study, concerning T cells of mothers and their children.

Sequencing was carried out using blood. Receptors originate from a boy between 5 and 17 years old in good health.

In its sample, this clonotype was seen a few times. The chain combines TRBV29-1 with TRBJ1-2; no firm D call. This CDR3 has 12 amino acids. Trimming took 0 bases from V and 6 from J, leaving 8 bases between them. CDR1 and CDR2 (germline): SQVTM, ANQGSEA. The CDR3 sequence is CSVEDSRNGYTF. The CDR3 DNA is TGCAGCGTTGAAGATTCCAGAAATGGCTACACCTTC.

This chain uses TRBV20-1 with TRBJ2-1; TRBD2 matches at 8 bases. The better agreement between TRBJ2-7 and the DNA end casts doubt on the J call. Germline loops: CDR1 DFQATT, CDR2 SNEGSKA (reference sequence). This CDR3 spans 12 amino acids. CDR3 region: CSARGLEYEQYF. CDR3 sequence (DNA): TGCAGTGCTAGGGGACTAGAATACGAGCAGTACTTC.

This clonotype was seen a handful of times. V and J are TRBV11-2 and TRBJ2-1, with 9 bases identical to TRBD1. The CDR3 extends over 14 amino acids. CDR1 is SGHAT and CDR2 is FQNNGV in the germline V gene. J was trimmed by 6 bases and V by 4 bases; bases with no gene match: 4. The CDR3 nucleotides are TGTGCCAGCAGCTCCCGACAGGGGGGCAATGAGCAGTTCTTC. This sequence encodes CASSSRQGGNEQFF. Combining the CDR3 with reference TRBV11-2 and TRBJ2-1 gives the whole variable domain EAGVAQSPRYKIIEKRQSVAFWCNPISGHATLYWYQQILGQGPKLLIQFQNNGVVDDSQLPKDRFSAERLKGVDSTLKIQPAKLEDSAVYLCASSSRQGGNEQFFGPGTRLTVL.

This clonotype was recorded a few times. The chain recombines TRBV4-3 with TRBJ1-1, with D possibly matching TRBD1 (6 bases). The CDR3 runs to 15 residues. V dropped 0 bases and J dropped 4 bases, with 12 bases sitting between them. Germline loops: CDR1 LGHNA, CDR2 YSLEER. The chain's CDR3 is CASSQESGVGTEAFF. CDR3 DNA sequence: TGCGCCAGCAGCCAAGAGTCAGGGGTTGGCACTGAAGCTTTCTTT.

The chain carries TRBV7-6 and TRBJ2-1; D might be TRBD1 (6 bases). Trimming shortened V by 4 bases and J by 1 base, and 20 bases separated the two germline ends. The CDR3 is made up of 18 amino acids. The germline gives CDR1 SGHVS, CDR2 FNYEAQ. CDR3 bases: TGTGCCAGCAGCTCATCCGGCCGCCAGGGGCTTTCCTACAATGAGCAGTTCTTC. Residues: CASSSSGRQGLSYNEQFF.

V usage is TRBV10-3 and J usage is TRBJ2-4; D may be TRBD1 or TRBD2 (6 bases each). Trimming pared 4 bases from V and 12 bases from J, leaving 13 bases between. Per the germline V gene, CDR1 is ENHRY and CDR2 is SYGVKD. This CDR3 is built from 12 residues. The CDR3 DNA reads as TGTGCCATCAGTGTTAGGGGGGACCCTCAGTACTTC. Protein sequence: CAISVRGDPQYF.

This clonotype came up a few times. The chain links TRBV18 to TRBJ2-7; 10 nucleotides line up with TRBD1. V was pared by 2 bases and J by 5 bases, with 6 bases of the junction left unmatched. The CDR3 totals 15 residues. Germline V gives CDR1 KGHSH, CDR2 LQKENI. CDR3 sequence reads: CASSPLGQGSHEQYF. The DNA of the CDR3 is TGTGCCAGCTCACCATTGGGACAGGGGTCCCACGAGCAGTACTTC.

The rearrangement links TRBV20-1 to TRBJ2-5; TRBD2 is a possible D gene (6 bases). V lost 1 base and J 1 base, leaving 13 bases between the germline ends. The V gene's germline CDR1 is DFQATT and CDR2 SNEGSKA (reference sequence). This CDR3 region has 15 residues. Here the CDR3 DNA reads TGCAGTGCTAGAGTAGGAGGGGTCCCCCAAGAGACCCAGTACTTC. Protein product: CSARVGGVPQETQYF.

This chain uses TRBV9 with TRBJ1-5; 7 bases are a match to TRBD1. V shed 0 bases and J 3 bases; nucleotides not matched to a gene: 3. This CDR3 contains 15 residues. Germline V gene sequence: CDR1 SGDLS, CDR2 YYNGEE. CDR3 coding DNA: TGTGCCAGCAGCGTAGGAGGGGGCAACAATCAGCCCCAGCATTTT. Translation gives CASSVGGGNNQPQHF.

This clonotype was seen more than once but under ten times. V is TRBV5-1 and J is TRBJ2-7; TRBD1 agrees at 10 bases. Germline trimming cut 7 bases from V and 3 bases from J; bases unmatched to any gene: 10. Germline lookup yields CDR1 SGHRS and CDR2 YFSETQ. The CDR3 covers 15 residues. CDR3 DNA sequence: TGCGCCAGCTTTGGAACCGGGACAGGGGACTACGAGCAGTACTTC. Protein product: CASFGTGTGDYEQYF. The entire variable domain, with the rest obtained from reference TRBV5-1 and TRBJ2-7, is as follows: KAGVTQTPRYLIKTRGQQVTLSCSPISGHRSVSWYQQTPGQGLQFLFEYFSETQRNKGNFPGRFSGRQFSNSRSEMNVSTLELGDSALYLCASFGTGTGDYEQYFGPGTRLTVT.

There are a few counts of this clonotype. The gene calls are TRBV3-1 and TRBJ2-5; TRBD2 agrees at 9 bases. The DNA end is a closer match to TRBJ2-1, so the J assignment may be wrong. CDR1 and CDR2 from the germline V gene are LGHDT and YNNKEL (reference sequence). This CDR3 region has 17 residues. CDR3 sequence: CASSQFLAGAPPDEQFF. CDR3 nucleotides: TGTGCCAGCAGCCAATTTTTAGCGGGGGCCCCCCCCGATGAGCAGTTCTTC.

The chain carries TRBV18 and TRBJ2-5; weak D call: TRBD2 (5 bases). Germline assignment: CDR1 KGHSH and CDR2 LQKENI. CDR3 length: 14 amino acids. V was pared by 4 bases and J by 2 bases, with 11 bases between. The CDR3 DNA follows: TGTGCCAGCTCACTCCAAGAGGGACAAGAGACCCAGTACTTC. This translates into CASSLQEGQETQYF.

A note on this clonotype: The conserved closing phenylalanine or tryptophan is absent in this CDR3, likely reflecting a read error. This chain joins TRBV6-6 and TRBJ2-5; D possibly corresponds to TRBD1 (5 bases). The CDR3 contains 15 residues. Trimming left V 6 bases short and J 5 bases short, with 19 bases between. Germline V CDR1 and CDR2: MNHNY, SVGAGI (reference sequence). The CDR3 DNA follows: TGTGCCAGCAGCCCCGCGCTACTGGGGCAGGAGACCCAGTACTAC. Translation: CASSPALLGQETQYY.

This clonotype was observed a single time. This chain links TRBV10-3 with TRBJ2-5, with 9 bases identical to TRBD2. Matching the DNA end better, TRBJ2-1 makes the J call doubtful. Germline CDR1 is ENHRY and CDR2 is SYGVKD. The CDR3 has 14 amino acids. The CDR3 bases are TGTGCCATCAGTGAACCGGGACTAGCAAATGAGCAGTTCTTC. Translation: CAISEPGLANEQFF.

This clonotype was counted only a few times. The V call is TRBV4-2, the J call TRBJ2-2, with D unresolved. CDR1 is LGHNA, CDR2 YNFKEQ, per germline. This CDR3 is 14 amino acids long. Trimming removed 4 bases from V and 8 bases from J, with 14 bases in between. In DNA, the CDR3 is TGTGCCAGCAGCCCCCCGGGTCGCGAAGGGGAGCTGTTTTTT. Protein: CASSPPGREGELFF.

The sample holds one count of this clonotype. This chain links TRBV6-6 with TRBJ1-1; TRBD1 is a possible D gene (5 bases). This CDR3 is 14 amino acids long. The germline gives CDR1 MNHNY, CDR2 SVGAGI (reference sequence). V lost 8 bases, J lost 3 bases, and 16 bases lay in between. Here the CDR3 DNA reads TGTGCCAGCCCAAGGCGGGGCGGCGACACTGAAGCTTTCTTT. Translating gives CASPRRGGDTEAFF.

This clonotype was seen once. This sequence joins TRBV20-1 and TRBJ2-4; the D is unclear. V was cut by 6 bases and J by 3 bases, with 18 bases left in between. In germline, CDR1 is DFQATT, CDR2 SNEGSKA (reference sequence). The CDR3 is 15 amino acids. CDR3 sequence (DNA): TGCAGTGCAGTCCTGTGGGCGGCGGACAAAAACATTCAGTACTTC. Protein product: CSAVLWAADKNIQYF.

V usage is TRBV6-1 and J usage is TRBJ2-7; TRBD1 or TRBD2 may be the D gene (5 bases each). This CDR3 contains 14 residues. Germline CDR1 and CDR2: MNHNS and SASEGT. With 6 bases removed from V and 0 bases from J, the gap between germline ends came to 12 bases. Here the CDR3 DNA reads TGTGCCAGCAGCCAGAGGGACCTCTCCTACGAGCAGTACTTC. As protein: CASSQRDLSYEQYF.

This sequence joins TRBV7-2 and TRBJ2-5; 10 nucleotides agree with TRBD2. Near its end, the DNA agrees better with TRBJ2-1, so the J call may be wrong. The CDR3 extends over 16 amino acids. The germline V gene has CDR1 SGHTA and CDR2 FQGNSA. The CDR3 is CASSQEASGSRPEQFF. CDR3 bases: TGTGCCAGCAGCCAAGAGGCTAGCGGGAGTCGACCTGAGCAGTTCTTC.

CDR3 DNA: TGCAGTGCTAGTGAGGGGGCGAGGGAAAACATTCAGTACTTC. It specifies CSASEGARENIQYF. The genes are TRBV20-1 and TRBJ2-4, with TRBD1 identical over 7 bases. Germline lookup yields CDR1 DFQATT and CDR2 SNEGSKA (reference sequence). CDR3 length equals 14 residues. The J segment lost 5 bases and the V segment lost 3 bases, leaving 7 bases of the junction unmatched.

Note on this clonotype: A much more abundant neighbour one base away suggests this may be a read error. The CDR3 here is CASSRTGAIVETQYF. The CDR3 nucleotides are TGTGCCAGCAGTCGTACCGGGGCTATTGTAGAGACCCAGTACTTC. The chain is built from TRBV7-6 and TRBJ2-5; D is perhaps TRBD1 or TRBD2 (5 bases each). The CDR3 runs to 15 residues. Germline-derived CDR1 and CDR2 are SGHVS and FNYEAQ. The V end was cut by 6 bases, the J end by 4 bases, with 18 bases between.